This T cell receptor (beta chain) was sequenced for a study of blood T cell repertoires in COVID-19. Overall study: Researchers got acute and convalescent COVID-19 samples from the United States, Italy and Spain.

Recruits, aged about 18 to 95 years, lived in 24 US areas. Cohort 3 donors counted as recovered after two negative PCRs, clearance, or resolved symptoms. CDR1 is LNHDA, CDR2 SQIVND, per germline (reference sequence). The CDR3 is 18 amino acids. With V trimmed by 10 bases and J by 0 bases, 18 bases remained unmatched. Authors' data handling: Reference gene primer amplification yielded estimated nucleated cell counts. The assay was immunoSEQ multiplex PCR, and TCRdb's table has in-frame clones only and misses some. That table is the source of V, J and clone size, and D and trimming were worked out from the DNA. Here the sample spans about 130,000 clones, about four fifths being singletons.

Material: PBMCs or T cells enriched from blood (not recorded which). The chain uses TRBV19 and TRBJ2-4, with 7 bases matching TRBD2. The sequence derives from a man aged 50-59 years who had recovered from COVID-19. Here the CDR3 reads CATSVQGRLAVAKNIQYF. CDR3 in DNA: TGTGCCACCAGTGTTCAGGGTCGACTAGCTGTAGCCAAAAACATTCAGTACTTC.